The 10 T cell receptor beta chains listed next were all sequenced from one sample in a study of T cells after yellow fever vaccination. TCRdb passed the 5' RACE reads through MiXCR, listing each CDR3 protein once. The profile shows 350,000 to 450,000 distinct CDR3 sequences, approximately 19% of them singletons. Sequences were derived from PBMCs, sampled before the yellow fever booster vaccination. These receptor sequences come from a man younger than 30 who received the YFV17D yellow fever vaccine.

The chain combines TRBV25-1 with TRBJ2-6; 7 bases are shared with TRBD1. Germline lookup yields CDR1 MGHDK and CDR2 SYGVNS. V lost 5 bases to trimming and J lost 0 bases; unmatched junction nucleotides: 7. This CDR3 is built from 17 residues. The CDR3 sequence is CASSFRTGSSGANVLTF. The DNA of the CDR3 is TGTGCCAGCAGTTTCAGGACAGGAAGCTCTGGGGCCAACGTCCTGACTTTC.

The sample holds a few counts of this clonotype. V usage is TRBV6-1 and J usage is TRBJ2-7, with D maybe TRBD1 (7 bases). The germline V and J ends were trimmed by 11 bases and 3 bases, with 17 bases remaining between them. Looked up from germline, CDR1 is MNHNS and CDR2 is SASEGT. The CDR3 consists of 13 residues. This chain's CDR3 is CALAGGPSYEQYF. CDR3 DNA sequence: TGTGCCTTGGCAGGGGGGCCGAGCTACGAGCAGTACTTC.

This clonotype has at least ten counts. The chain uses TRBV29-1 and TRBJ2-5; TRBD2 might be the D (6 bases). The V and J ends lost 1 base and 5 bases respectively, with 14 bases between them. Per germline, CDR1 SQVTM and CDR2 ANQGSEA. The CDR3 consists of 14 residues. The chain's CDR3 is CSVEARGGGETQYF. In DNA form, the CDR3 reads TGCAGCGTTGAAGCCCGGGGCGGAGGGGAGACCCAGTACTTC.

For the CDR3, the DNA is TGCGCCAGCAGCTCAACTAAGACAGTTAGGGTCTCCGGGGCCAACGTCCTGACTTTC. Translating it yields CASSSTKTVRVSGANVLTF. The rearrangement uses TRBV5-1 and TRBJ2-6, with D perhaps matching TRBD1 (5 bases). Germline CDR1 and CDR2: SGHRS and YFSETQ. The V end was cut by 3 bases, the J end by 4 bases, with 23 bases between. CDR3 length: 19 residues.

This clonotype was detected only a few times. The chain recombines TRBV5-1 with TRBJ1-2, with D perhaps TRBD1 (5 bases). The CDR3 loop spans 16 amino acids. Germline V lookup: CDR1 SGHRS, CDR2 YFSETQ. V lost 1 base and J 5 bases, leaving 18 bases between the germline ends. The CDR3: CASSLFAGGIGYGYTF. DNA for the CDR3: TGCGCCAGCAGCTTGTTTGCCGGGGGGATAGGGTATGGCTACACCTTC. Full variable domain (outside the CDR3, taken from reference TRBV5-1 and TRBJ1-2): KAGVTQTPRYLIKTRGQQVTLSCSPISGHRSVSWYQQTPGQGLQFLFEYFSETQRNKGNFPGRFSGRQFSNSRSEMNVSTLELGDSALYLCASSLFAGGIGYGYTFGSGTRLTVV.

In this sample, this clonotype turned up a few times. The chain joins TRBV4-3 to TRBJ2-5; 9 bases match TRBD2. The CDR3 has 16 amino acids. Per germline, CDR1 LGHNA and CDR2 YSLEER. The junction had 11 bases not matched to a gene; V was cut back by 4 bases and J by 5 bases. In DNA, the CDR3 is TGCGCCAGCAGCCTTACGAGGGGCGGGGGGGGTGAGACCCAGTACTTC. This sequence encodes CASSLTRGGGGETQYF.

This clonotype was counted only a few times. This chain links TRBV5-4 with TRBJ2-3; 9 bases are shared with TRBD2. V was pared by 4 bases and J by 5 bases, with 5 bases of the junction left unmatched. The length of the CDR3 is 14 residues. Germline CDR1 reads SGHNT; CDR2 reads YYREEE (reference sequence). The CDR3 sequence is CASSRGGAEDTQYF. The CDR3 DNA reads TGTGCCAGCAGCCGCGGGGGGGCGGAAGATACGCAGTATTTT.

This clonotype has a single count. The chain carries TRBV3-1 and TRBJ1-3, with D uncertain. Trimming cost V 5 bases and J 4 bases, with 9 bases left between them. This CDR3 is 13 amino acids long. Looked up from germline, CDR1 is LGHDT and CDR2 is YNNKEL (reference sequence). This CDR3 is CASSGWLGNTIYF. The CDR3 DNA reads TGTGCCAGCAGCGGGTGGTTGGGAAACACCATATATTTT.

This clonotype has a handful of counts. The chain employs TRBV6-1 and TRBJ2-5, with D perhaps TRBD2 (6 bases). CDR1 and CDR2 (germline): MNHNS, SASEGT. V was shortened by 6 bases and J by 1 base, with 15 bases between the two germline ends. The CDR3 is 15 residues long. CDR3 region: CASSQGRTTQETQYF. The DNA for the CDR3 is TGTGCCAGCAGCCAGGGTAGGACTACCCAAGAGACCCAGTACTTC.

The chain uses TRBV10-3 and TRBJ2-3; possibly TRBD1 or TRBD2 for D (6 bases each). The CDR3 extends over 15 amino acids. Trimming cost V 6 bases and J 1 base, with 14 bases left between them. The V gene's germline CDR1 is ENHRY and CDR2 SYGVKD. The CDR3 bases are TGTGCCATCAGGGGAAGGGGGGACGGCACAGATACGCAGTATTTT. Residues: CAIRGRGDGTDTQYF.